This T cell receptor beta chain comes out of a study of identical twins. A template switching step contributed a universal primer site, while unique molecular identifiers were present in the cDNA. TCRdb used MiXCR to reprocess the 5' RACE reads, holding one entry per CDR3 protein. The repertoire holds under 250,000 distinct CDR3 sequences, with around 9.6% as singletons. Study-wide points: The same donors were not followed; conclusions instead depended on cross-sectional statistical analysis. Twins shared out-of-frame alpha sequences with excess low generation probability.

This CDR3 comprises 20 residues. J gave up 4 bases and V 1 base, and 13 bases lay outside the gene matches. Per the germline V gene, CDR1 is SGHAT and CDR2 is FQNNGV. Note on this clonotype: Its antigen is not known.

V gene TRBV11-2 combines with J gene TRBJ2-1, with 13 bases matching TRBD2. The sequence was obtained from a woman under 30 in good health. Sequenced input: memory (CD45RO+) T cells sorted from blood. The CDR3 DNA reads TGTGCCAGCAGCTTAGTGGGACTAGCGGGATTCCGAGAGTCATACAATGAGCAGTTCTTC. As protein: CASSLVGLAGFRESYNEQFF. The full variable domain, completed using reference TRBV11-2 and TRBJ2-1, is EAGVAQSPRYKIIEKRQSVAFWCNPISGHATLYWYQQILGQGPKLLIQFQNNGVVDDSQLPKDRFSAERLKGVDSTLKIQPAKLEDSAVYLCASSLVGLAGFRESYNEQFFGPGTRLTVL.